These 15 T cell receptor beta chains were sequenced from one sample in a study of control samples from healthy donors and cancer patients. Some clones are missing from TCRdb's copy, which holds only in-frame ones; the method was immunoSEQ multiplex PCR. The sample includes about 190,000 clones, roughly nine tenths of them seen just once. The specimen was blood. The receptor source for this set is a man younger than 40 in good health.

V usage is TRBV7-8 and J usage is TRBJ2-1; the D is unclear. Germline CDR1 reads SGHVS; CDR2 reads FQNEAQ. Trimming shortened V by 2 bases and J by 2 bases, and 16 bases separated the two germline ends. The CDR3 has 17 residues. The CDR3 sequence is CASSLMSSGDPYNEQFF. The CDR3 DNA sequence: TGTGCCAGCAGCTTAATGTCATCGGGTGACCCCTACAATGAGCAGTTCTTC.

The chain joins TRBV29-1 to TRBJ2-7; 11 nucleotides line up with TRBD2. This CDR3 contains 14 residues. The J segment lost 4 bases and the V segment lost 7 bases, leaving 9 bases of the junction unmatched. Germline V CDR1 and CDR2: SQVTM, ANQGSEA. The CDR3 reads CSALISGGAYEQYF. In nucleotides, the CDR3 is TGCAGCGCTCTAATTAGCGGGGGGGCTTACGAGCAGTACTTC.

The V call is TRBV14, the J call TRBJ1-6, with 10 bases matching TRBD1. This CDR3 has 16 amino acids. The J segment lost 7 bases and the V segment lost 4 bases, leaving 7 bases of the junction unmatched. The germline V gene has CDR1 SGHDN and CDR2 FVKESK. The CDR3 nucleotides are TGTGCCAGCAGCCTCCGCGACAGGGGGCGAAATTCACCCCTCCACTTT. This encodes CASSLRDRGRNSPLHF.

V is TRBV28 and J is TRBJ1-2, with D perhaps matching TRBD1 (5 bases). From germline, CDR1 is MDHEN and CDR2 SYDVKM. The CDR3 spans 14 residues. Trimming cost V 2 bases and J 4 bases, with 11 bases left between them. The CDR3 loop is CASSLRSGFYGYTF. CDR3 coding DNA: TGTGCCAGCAGTTTACGTTCAGGGTTCTATGGCTACACCTTC.

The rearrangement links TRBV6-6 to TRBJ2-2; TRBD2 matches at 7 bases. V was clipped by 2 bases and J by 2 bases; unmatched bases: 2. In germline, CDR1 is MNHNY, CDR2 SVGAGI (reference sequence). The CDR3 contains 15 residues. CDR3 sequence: CASSYGGGNTGELFF. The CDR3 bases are TGTGCCAGCAGTTACGGCGGGGGAAACACCGGGGAGCTGTTTTTT.

CDR3 loop: CASSPDIMGGNTIYF. Here the CDR3 DNA reads TGTGCCAGCTCACCGGACATCATGGGAGGAAACACCATATATTTT. The genes are TRBV18 and TRBJ1-3, with D perhaps matching TRBD1 (5 bases). CDR3 size: 15 residues. The germline V gene encodes CDR1 KGHSH and CDR2 LQKENI. V was pared by 3 bases and J by 4 bases, with 13 bases between.

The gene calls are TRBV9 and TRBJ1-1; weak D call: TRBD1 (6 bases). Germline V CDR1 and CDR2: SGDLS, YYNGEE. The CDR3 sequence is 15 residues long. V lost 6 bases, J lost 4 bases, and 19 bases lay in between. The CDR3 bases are TGTGCCAGCAACGCCCGTAGTGAGGGGGGCACTGAAGCTTTCTTT. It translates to CASNARSEGGTEAFF.

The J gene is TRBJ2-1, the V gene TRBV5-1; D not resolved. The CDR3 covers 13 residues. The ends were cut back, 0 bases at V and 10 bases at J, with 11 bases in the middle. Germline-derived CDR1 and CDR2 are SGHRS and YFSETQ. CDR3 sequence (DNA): TGCGCCAGCAGCTTGGGTATGGGGTCCGAGCAGTTCTTC. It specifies CASSLGMGSEQFF.

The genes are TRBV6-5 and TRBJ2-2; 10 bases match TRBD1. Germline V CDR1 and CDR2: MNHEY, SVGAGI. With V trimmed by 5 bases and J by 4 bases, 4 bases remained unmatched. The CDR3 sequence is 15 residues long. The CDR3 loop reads CASSMGTGATGELFF. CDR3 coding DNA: TGTGCCAGCAGTATGGGGACAGGGGCCACCGGGGAGCTGTTTTTT.

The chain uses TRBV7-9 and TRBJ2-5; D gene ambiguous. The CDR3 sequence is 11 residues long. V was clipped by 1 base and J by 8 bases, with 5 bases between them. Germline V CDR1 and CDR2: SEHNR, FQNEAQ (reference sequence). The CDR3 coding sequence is TGTGCCAGCAGCTTAGGGTATACCCAGTACTTC. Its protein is CASSLGYTQYF.

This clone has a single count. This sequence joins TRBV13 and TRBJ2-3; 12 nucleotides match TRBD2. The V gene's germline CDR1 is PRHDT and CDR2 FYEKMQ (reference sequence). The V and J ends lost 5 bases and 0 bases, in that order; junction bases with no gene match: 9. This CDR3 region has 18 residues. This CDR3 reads CASSLRLAGVTSTDTQYF. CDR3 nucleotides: TGTGCCAGCAGCCTAAGACTAGCGGGGGTGACTAGCACAGATACGCAGTATTTT.

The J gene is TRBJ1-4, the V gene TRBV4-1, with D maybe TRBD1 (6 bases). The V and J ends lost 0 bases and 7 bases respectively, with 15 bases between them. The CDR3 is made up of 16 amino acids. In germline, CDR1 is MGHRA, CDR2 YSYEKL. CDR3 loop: CASSQDRGRGREKLFF. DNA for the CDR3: TGCGCCAGCAGCCAAGATCGAGGCAGGGGTCGTGAAAAACTGTTTTTT.

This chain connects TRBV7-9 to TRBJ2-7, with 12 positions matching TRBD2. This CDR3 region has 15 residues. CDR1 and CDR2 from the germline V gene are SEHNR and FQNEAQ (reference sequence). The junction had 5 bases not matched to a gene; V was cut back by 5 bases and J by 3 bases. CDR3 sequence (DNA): TGTGCCAGCAGCCCACCGGGACTAGCGGGCTACGAGCAGTACTTC. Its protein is CASSPPGLAGYEQYF.

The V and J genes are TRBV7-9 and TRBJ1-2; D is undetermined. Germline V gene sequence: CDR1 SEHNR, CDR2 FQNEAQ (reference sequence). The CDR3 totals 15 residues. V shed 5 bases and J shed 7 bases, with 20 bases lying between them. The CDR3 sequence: CASSPNTGYSGGYTF. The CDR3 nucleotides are TGTGCCAGCAGCCCCAACACCGGATATTCGGGTGGCTACACCTTC.

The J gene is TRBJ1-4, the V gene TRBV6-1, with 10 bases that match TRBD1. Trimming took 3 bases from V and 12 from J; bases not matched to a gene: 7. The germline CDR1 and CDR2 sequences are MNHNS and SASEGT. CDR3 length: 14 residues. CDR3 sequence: CASSDRTGGVELFF. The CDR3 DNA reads TGTGCCAGCAGTGATCGGACAGGGGGGGTGGAACTGTTTTTT.